These T cell receptor beta chains were read from a single sample in a study of beta chain features in type 1 diabetes. Profiled with immunoSEQ multiplex PCR; TCRdb holds only in-frame clones, not every one. The sample has 240,000 or so clones; 25% to 30% are singletons. The sequenced material came from central memory CD4+ T cells from blood. The receptors come from a man in his thirties or forties in good health. CDR3s include the opening cysteine and the closing phenylalanine or tryptophan. The order of the fields is CDR3 protein, CDR3 DNA, D gene, J gene, V gene, clone size. The D gene is left open where the match is weak. Part of the rows lack a size; the others show once, few, many or a class for expanded clones.

CDR3 protein: CASSLAPFGGTGTDTQYF
CDR3 DNA: TGTGCCAGCAGCTTAGCACCTTTCGGGGGGACCGGGACAGATACGCAGTATTTT
D gene: TRBD2
J gene: TRBJ2-3
V gene: TRBV7-2
clone size: few

CDR3 protein: CASSQARTSTYEQYF
CDR3 DNA: TGCGCCAGCAGCCAAGCCCGGACTTCAACCTACGAGCAGTACTTC
D gene: NA
J gene: TRBJ2-7
V gene: TRBV4-1
clone size: NA

CDR3 protein: CATGTGVTEAFF
CDR3 DNA: TGTGCCACCGGGACAGGGGTCACTGAAGCTTTCTTT
D gene: TRBD1
J gene: TRBJ1-1
V gene: TRBV6-5
clone size: NA

CDR3 protein: CASSRQASTGTEAFF
CDR3 DNA: TGTGCCAGCAGTCGTCAGGCGTCGACGGGCACTGAAGCTTTCTTT
D gene: NA
J gene: TRBJ1-1
V gene: TRBV2
clone size: few

CDR3 protein: CASSWRVVELSASTDTQYF
CDR3 DNA: TGCGCCAGCAGCTGGAGGGTAGTTGAGCTATCTGCTAGCACAGATACGCAGTATTTT
D gene: NA
J gene: TRBJ2-3
V gene: TRBV5-1
clone size: once

CDR3 protein: CASRRTWDRGEAFF
CDR3 DNA: TGTGCCAGCAGGCGAACCTGGGACAGGGGAGAAGCTTTCTTT
D gene: TRBD1
J gene: TRBJ1-1
V gene: TRBV6-5
clone size: few

CDR3 protein: CASSNRDRITDTQYF
CDR3 DNA: TGTGCCAGCAGCAACCGGGACAGAATCACAGATACGCAGTATTTT
D gene: TRBD1
J gene: TRBJ2-3
V gene: TRBV7-9
clone size: NA

CDR3 protein: CASSLIRAGGRGMNTEAFF
CDR3 DNA: TGTGCCAGCAGCTTAATAAGGGCGGGAGGACGGGGAATGAACACTGAAGCTTTCTTT
D gene: NA
J gene: TRBJ1-1
V gene: TRBV7-9
clone size: NA

CDR3 protein: CANPAGENADTQYF
CDR3 DNA: TGTGCCAACCCAGCGGGGGAGAATGCAGATACGCAGTATTTT
D gene: TRBD2
J gene: TRBJ2-3
V gene: TRBV2
clone size: NA

CDR3 protein: CASSLLSGGLNNEQFF
CDR3 DNA: TGTGCCAGCAGTTTATTGAGCGGGGGGTTAAATAATGAGCAGTTCTTC
D gene: TRBD2
J gene: TRBJ2-1
V gene: TRBV28
clone size: few

CDR3 protein: CAWTAVANTEAFF
CDR3 DNA: TGTGCCTGGACGGCGGTCGCGAACACTGAAGCTTTCTTT
D gene: NA
J gene: TRBJ1-1
V gene: TRBV30
clone size: NA

CDR3 protein: CASSPPRGSGKYNEQFF
CDR3 DNA: TGTGCCAGCAGTCCACCCAGAGGGAGCGGGAAATACAATGAGCAGTTCTTC
D gene: TRBD2
J gene: TRBJ2-1
V gene: TRBV5-8
clone size: NA

CDR3 protein: CASSEDRDQPQHF
CDR3 DNA: TGTGCCAGCAGCGAGGACAGGGATCAGCCCCAGCATTTT
D gene: TRBD1
J gene: TRBJ1-5
V gene: TRBV7-2
clone size: few

CDR3 protein: CASSTGTSGSYNEQFF
CDR3 DNA: TGCGCCAGCAGTACCGGGACTAGCGGCTCCTACAATGAGCAGTTCTTC
D gene: TRBD2
J gene: TRBJ2-1
V gene: TRBV5-1
clone size: NA

CDR3 protein: CASTRAGIYEQYF
CDR3 DNA: TGTGCCAGCACTCGGGCGGGAATATACGAGCAGTACTTC
D gene: NA
J gene: TRBJ2-7
V gene: TRBV28
clone size: NA

CDR3 protein: CAWKRGAYGYTF
CDR3 DNA: TGTGCCTGGAAGCGAGGCGCCTATGGCTACACCTTC
D gene: NA
J gene: TRBJ1-2
V gene: TRBV30
clone size: NA

CDR3 protein: CASSIGGGSANNYGYTF
CDR3 DNA: TGTGCCAGTAGTATAGGCGGGGGCAGCGCCAATAACTATGGCTACACCTTC
D gene: NA
J gene: TRBJ1-2
V gene: TRBV19
clone size: few

CDR3 protein: CASRSQSLEQFF
CDR3 DNA: TGTGCCAGCAGGTCCCAGTCCCTTGAGCAGTTCTTC
D gene: NA
J gene: TRBJ2-1
V gene: TRBV28
clone size: NA

CDR3 protein: CASSGPLIYEQYF
CDR3 DNA: TGTGCCAGCAGCGGCCCTTTGATCTACGAGCAGTACTTC
D gene: NA
J gene: TRBJ2-7
V gene: TRBV7-9
clone size: NA

CDR3 protein: CASTWDRQGSGELFF
CDR3 DNA: TGTGCCAGCACCTGGGACAGGCAGGGAAGCGGGGAGCTGTTTTTT
D gene: TRBD1
J gene: TRBJ2-2
V gene: TRBV2
clone size: few

CDR3 protein: CASGRTGGSYEQYF
CDR3 DNA: TGTGCCAGCGGAAGGACAGGGGGCTCCTACGAGCAGTACTTC
D gene: TRBD1
J gene: TRBJ2-7
V gene: TRBV28
clone size: NA

CDR3 protein: CASSEEGRDNSPLHF
CDR3 DNA: TGTGCCAGCAGCGAAGAGGGCAGGGACAATTCACCCCTCCACTTT
D gene: NA
J gene: TRBJ1-6
V gene: TRBV9
clone size: few

CDR3 protein: CASSSASLGEQYF
CDR3 DNA: TGTGCCAGCAGCTCCGCTAGTTTGGGCGAGCAGTACTTC
D gene: NA
J gene: TRBJ2-7
V gene: TRBV7-9
clone size: NA

CDR3 protein: CASSPGRVSEQYF
CDR3 DNA: TGTGCCAGCAGCCCCGGGAGGGTCTCCGAGCAGTACTTC
D gene: TRBD2
J gene: TRBJ2-7
V gene: TRBV7-2
clone size: few

CDR3 protein: CALVPDGKETQYF
CDR3 DNA: TGTGCCTTGGTCCCGGACGGAAAAGAGACCCAGTACTTC
D gene: NA
J gene: TRBJ2-5
V gene: TRBV30
clone size: few

CDR3 protein: CASSLLQGQGSPLHF
CDR3 DNA: TGTGCCAGCAGCTTATTACAGGGGCAAGGTTCACCCCTCCACTTT
D gene: TRBD1
J gene: TRBJ1-6
V gene: TRBV7-6
clone size: NA

CDR3 protein: CASRGQGTDGYTF
CDR3 DNA: TGTGCCAGCAGGGGACAGGGAACGGATGGCTACACCTTC
D gene: TRBD1
J gene: TRBJ1-2
V gene: TRBV2
clone size: NA